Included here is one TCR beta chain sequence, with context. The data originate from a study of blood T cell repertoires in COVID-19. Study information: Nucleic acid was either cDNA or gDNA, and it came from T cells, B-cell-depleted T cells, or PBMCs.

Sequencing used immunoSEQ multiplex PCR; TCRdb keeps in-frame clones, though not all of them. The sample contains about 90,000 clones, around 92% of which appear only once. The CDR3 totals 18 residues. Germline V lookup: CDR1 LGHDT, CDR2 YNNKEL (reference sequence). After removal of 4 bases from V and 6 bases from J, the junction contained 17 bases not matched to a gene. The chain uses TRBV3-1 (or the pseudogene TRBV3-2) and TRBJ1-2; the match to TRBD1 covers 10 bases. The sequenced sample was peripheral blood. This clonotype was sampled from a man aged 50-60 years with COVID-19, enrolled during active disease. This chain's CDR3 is CASSPDRGLGTRENGYTF. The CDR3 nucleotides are TGTGCCAGCAGCCCAGACAGGGGGCTTGGAACGCGGGAAAATGGCTACACCTTC.